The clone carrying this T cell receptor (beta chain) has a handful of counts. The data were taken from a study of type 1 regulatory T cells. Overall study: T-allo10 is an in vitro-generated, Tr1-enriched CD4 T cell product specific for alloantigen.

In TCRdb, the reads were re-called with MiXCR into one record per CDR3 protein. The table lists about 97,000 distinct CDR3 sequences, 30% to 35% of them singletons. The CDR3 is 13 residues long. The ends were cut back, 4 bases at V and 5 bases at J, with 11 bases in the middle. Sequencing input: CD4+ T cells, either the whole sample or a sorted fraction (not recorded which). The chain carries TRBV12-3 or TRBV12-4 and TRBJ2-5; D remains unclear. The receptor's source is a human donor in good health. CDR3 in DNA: TGTGCCAGCAGTTCTTTGCAGGCGGAGACCCAGTACTTC. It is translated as CASSSLQAETQYF.